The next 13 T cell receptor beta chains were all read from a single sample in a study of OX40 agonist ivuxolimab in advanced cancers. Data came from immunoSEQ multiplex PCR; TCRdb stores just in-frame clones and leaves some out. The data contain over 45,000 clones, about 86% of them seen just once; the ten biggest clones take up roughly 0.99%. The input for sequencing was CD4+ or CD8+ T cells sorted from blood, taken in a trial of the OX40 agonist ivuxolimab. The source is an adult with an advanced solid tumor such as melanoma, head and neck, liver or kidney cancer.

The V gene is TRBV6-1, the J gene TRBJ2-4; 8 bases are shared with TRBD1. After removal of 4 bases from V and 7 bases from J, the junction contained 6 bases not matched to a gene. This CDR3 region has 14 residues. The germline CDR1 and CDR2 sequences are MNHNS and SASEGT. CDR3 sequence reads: CASSAGQGVNIQYF. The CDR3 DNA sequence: TGTGCCAGCAGTGCCGGACAGGGTGTGAACATTCAGTACTTC.

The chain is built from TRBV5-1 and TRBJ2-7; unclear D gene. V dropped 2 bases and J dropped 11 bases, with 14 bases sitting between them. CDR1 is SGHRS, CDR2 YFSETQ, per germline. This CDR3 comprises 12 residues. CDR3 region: CASSFSTDQKYF. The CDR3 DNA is TGCGCCAGCAGCTTCTCGACCGACCAGAAGTACTTC.

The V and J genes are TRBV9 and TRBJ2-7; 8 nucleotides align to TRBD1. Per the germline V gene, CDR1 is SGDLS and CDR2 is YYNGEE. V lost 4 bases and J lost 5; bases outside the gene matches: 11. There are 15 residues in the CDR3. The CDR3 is CASSKPGTGADEQYF. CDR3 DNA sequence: TGTGCCAGCAGCAAGCCCGGGACAGGCGCCGACGAGCAGTACTTC.

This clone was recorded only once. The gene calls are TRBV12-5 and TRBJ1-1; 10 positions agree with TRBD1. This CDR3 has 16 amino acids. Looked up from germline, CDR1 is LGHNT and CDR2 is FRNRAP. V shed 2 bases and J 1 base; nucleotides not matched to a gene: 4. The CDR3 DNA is TGTGCTAGTGGTTTGCCGCGACAGGGGGCGAACACTGAAGCTTTCTTT. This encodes CASGLPRQGANTEAFF.

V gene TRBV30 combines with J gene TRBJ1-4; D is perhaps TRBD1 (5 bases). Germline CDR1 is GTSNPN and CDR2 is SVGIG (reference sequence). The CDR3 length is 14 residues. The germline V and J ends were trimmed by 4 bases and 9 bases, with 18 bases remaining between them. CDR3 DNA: TGTGCCTGGAATGTTGGGGGTTTCATTCAAAAACTGTTTTTT. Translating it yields CAWNVGGFIQKLFF.

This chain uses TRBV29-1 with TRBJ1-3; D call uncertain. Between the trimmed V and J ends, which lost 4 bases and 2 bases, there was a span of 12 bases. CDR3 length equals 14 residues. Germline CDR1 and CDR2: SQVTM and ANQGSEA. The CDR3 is CSVGSEVPGNTIYF. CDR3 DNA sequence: TGCAGCGTTGGATCTGAGGTGCCTGGAAACACCATATATTTT.

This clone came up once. CDR3 region: CASSLTGGQANEQFF. CDR3 nucleotides: TGTGCCAGCAGCCTCACAGGGGGACAGGCTAATGAGCAGTTCTTC. V gene TRBV5-4 combines with J gene TRBJ2-1, with 8 nucleotides matching TRBD1. Per the germline V gene, CDR1 is SGHNT and CDR2 is YYREEE (reference sequence). The ends lost 4 bases at V and 7 bases at J; junction bases unmatched: 10. The CDR3 consists of 15 residues.

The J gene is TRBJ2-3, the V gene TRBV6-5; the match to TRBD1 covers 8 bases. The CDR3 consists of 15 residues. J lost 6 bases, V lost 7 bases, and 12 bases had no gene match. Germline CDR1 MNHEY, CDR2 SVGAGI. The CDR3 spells CASIPRGQEEDTQYF. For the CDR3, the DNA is TGTGCCAGCATTCCACGGGGACAGGAGGAGGATACGCAGTATTTT.

CDR3 bases: TGTGCCAGCAGCGGTAGCGGGGGACGAGAGACCCAGTACTTC. Translation gives CASSGSGGRETQYF. The chain couples TRBV5-4 to TRBJ2-5, with 9 bases lining up with TRBD2. Per germline, CDR1 SGHNT and CDR2 YYREEE (reference sequence). With V trimmed by 4 bases and J by 4 bases, 5 bases remained unmatched. The CDR3 is 14 amino acids.

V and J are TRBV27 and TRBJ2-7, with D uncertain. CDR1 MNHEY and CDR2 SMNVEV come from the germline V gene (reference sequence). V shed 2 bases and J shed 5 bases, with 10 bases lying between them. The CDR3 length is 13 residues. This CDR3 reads CASSLGHWNEQYF. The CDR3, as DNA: TGTGCCAGCAGTTTAGGGCACTGGAACGAGCAGTACTTC.

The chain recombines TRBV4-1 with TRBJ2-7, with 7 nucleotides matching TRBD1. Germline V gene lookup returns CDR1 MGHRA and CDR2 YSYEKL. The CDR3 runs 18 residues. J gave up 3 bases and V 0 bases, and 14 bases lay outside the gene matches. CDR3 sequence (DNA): TGCGCCAGCAGCCAAGATCACACAGGGGATATCCCCTACTACGAGCAGTACTTC. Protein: CASSQDHTGDIPYYEQYF.

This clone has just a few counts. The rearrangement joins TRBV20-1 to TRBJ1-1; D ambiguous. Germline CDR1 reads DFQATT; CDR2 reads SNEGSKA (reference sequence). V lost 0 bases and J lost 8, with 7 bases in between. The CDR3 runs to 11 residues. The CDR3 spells CSARERQEAFF. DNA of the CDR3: TGCAGTGCTAGAGAGAGGCAGGAAGCTTTCTTT.

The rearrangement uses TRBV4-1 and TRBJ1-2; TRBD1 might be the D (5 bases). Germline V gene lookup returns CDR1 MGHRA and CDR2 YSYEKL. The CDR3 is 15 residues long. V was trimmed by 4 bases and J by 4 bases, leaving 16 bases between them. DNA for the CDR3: TGCGCCAGCAGCCCCCGAGGTGGGGGGGTCTATGGCTACACCTTC. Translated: CASSPRGGGVYGYTF.